The 14 T cell receptor beta chains listed next were all sequenced from one sample in a study of T cells after yellow fever vaccination. TCRdb re-derived calls from the 5' RACE reads in MiXCR, one entry per CDR3 protein. Among around 350,000 distinct CDR3 sequences listed, about 6.2% were seen once. The sequences come from PBMCs, collected 5 days after the yellow fever booster vaccination. These receptors were obtained from a man aged 25-40 years who received the YFV17D yellow fever vaccine.

The sample holds a few counts of this clonotype. The V call is TRBV12-3 or TRBV12-4, the J call TRBJ2-5; the D is unclear. Trimming stripped 3 bases from V and 5 bases from J, with 7 bases between. The CDR3 consists of 12 residues. Written as DNA, the CDR3 is TGTGCCAGCAGTTTTACCATGGAGACCCAGTACTTC. Its translation: CASSFTMETQYF.

This clonotype was counted only a few times. The chain combines TRBV6-6 with TRBJ2-3; D gene uncertain. V lost 6 bases, J lost 0 bases, and 7 bases lay in between. CDR1 is MNHNY and CDR2 is SVGAGI in the germline V gene (reference sequence). The CDR3 length is 13 residues. The CDR3 spells CASRAHSTDTQYF. CDR3 nucleotide sequence: TGTGCCAGCAGGGCACATAGCACAGATACGCAGTATTTT.

In this sample, this clonotype turned up a few times. The gene calls are TRBV18 and TRBJ2-1; 8 bases align to TRBD2. CDR1 is KGHSH and CDR2 is LQKENI in the germline V gene. J was trimmed by 3 bases and V by 3 bases; bases with no gene match: 4. This CDR3 is built from 15 residues. The CDR3 protein is CASSPGTRDYNEQFF. The CDR3 nucleotides read TGTGCCAGCTCACCCGGGACTAGGGACTACAATGAGCAGTTCTTC.

This clonotype occurred many times. The rearrangement uses TRBV5-6 and TRBJ2-1, with 8 bases identical to TRBD2. Germline CDR1 is SGHDT and CDR2 is YYEEEE. There are 12 residues in the CDR3. V dropped 4 bases and J dropped 8; count of bases not matched to a gene: 2. CDR3 in DNA: TGTGCCAGCAGCGCCGGGAGGGATGAGCAGTTCTTC. This sequence encodes CASSAGRDEQFF.

This clonotype was counted ten times or more. This rearrangement joins TRBV12-3 or TRBV12-4 to TRBJ2-7; TRBD1 agrees at 7 bases. The J segment lost 2 bases and the V segment lost 3 bases, leaving 13 bases of the junction unmatched. The CDR3 is 17 amino acids. The CDR3 DNA follows: TGTGCCAGCAGTTTTATCATAGTGGGACAGCTTGCCTACGAGCAGTACTTC. Its translation: CASSFIIVGQLAYEQYF.

This clonotype was seen many times. The chain uses TRBV12-3 or TRBV12-4 and TRBJ2-2; 12 nucleotides agree with TRBD2. The CDR3 loop spans 15 amino acids. Trimming cost V 7 bases and J 5 bases; bases outside gene matches: 5. The CDR3 DNA follows: TGTGCCAGCACACCCACTAGCGGGAGGACCGGGGAGCTGTTTTTT. Translated, it gives CASTPTSGRTGELFF.

This chain joins TRBV20-1 and TRBJ2-3; TRBD2 agrees at 7 bases. Germline V lookup: CDR1 DFQATT, CDR2 SNEGSKA (reference sequence). V shed 4 bases, J shed 1 base, and the junction held 8 bases outside the gene matches. This CDR3 has 15 residues. CDR3 nucleotides: TGCAGTGCTACGGGACTAAGCATTGGCACAGATACGCAGTATTTT. Translated, it gives CSATGLSIGTDTQYF.

This clonotype was counted at least ten times. V and J are TRBV7-2 and TRBJ2-1; D is unresolved. This CDR3 comprises 14 residues. V was cut by 1 base and J by 3 bases, with 7 bases left in between. Germline V gene lookup returns CDR1 SGHTA and CDR2 FQGNSA. CDR3 bases: TGTGCCAGCAGCTTAGTGGTTAACTACAATGAGCAGTTCTTC. This codes for CASSLVVNYNEQFF.

This chain links TRBV10-3 with TRBJ2-2; 7 bases agree with TRBD1. The germline gives CDR1 ENHRY, CDR2 SYGVKD. V shed 6 bases, J shed 5 bases, and the junction held 3 bases outside the gene matches. The CDR3 has 13 amino acids. This chain's CDR3 is CAIRRDSTGELFF. CDR3 coding DNA: TGTGCCATCAGGAGGGACAGTACCGGGGAGCTGTTTTTT.

Many counts were recorded for this clonotype. The V and J genes are TRBV7-7 and TRBJ2-3; 10 nucleotides match TRBD2. This CDR3 is built from 15 residues. V shed 1 base, J shed 5 bases, and the junction held 3 bases outside the gene matches. Germline V CDR1 and CDR2: SSHAT, FNYEAQ (reference sequence). DNA of the CDR3: TGTGCCAGCAGCTTAGGGGCTAGCGGGAGAGATACGCAGTATTTT. This translates into CASSLGASGRDTQYF.

In this sample, this clonotype turned up many times. V usage is TRBV18 and J usage is TRBJ2-5, with no clear D. CDR1 is KGHSH, CDR2 LQKENI, per germline. Trimming left V 5 bases short and J 5 bases short, with 12 bases between. The CDR3 length is 13 residues. In nucleotides, the CDR3 is TGTGCCAGCTCAACCGATATAAGGGAGACCCAGTACTTC. Amino acid sequence: CASSTDIRETQYF.

In its sample, this clonotype was seen a few times. This rearrangement joins TRBV20-1 to TRBJ2-1, with TRBD2 as a possible D gene (6 bases). Germline V gene sequence: CDR1 DFQATT, CDR2 SNEGSKA (reference sequence). The CDR3 has 15 amino acids. Trimming took 5 bases from V and 2 from J, leaving 16 bases between them. As DNA, the CDR3 is TGCAGTGCTTTAGATGGGGCGGGGACCTACAATGAGCAGTTCTTC. This gives the protein CSALDGAGTYNEQFF.

This clonotype was seen a handful of times. The V call is TRBV10-3, the J call TRBJ2-1; D possibly corresponds to TRBD1 (6 bases). The germline V and J ends were trimmed by 4 bases and 5 bases, with 6 bases remaining between them. Germline V CDR1 and CDR2: ENHRY, SYGVKD. This CDR3 comprises 12 residues. This chain's CDR3 is CAISGTDNEQFF. The CDR3 region has the DNA TGTGCCATCAGTGGGACAGACAATGAGCAGTTCTTC.

This chain connects TRBV7-2 to TRBJ2-3, with D unresolved. With 6 bases removed from V and 0 bases from J, the gap between germline ends came to 10 bases. CDR1 is SGHTA and CDR2 is FQGNSA in the germline V gene. This CDR3 contains 14 residues. The CDR3 DNA follows: TGTGCCAGCAGTCTCCAATCTAGCACAGATACGCAGTATTTT. Residues: CASSLQSSTDTQYF.